The 18 T cell receptor beta chains given below trace back to one sample, sequenced in a study of T cell responses to AZD1222 COVID-19 vaccine. TCRdb's copy holds only in-frame clones and misses some; the assay was immunoSEQ multiplex PCR. Altogether 100,000 or so clones are present, 92% being singletons, with the ten largest covering 1.2%. The sample in question was peripheral blood, obtained on day 0 of AZD1222 vaccination. Source of these receptors: an adult in good health.

The genes are TRBV5-6 and TRBJ1-1; a weak D match, TRBD1 (6 bases). In germline, CDR1 is SGHDT, CDR2 YYEEEE. With 0 bases removed from V and 6 bases from J, the gap between germline ends came to 12 bases. The CDR3 is 14 residues long. CDR3 coding DNA: TGTGCCAGCAGCTTGGTCCCGGGGGCGGCTGAAGCTTTCTTT. Protein sequence: CASSLVPGAAEAFF.

The rearrangement uses TRBV7-2 and TRBJ2-7; D perhaps matches TRBD1 (6 bases). There are 15 residues in the CDR3. CDR1 and CDR2 from the germline V gene are SGHTA and FQGNSA. The V gene lost 6 bases and the J gene lost 2 bases, with 17 bases spanning the gap. For the CDR3, the DNA is TGTGCCAGCAGACCCGCCCGGGACACAGCCTACGAGCAGTACTTC. As protein: CASRPARDTAYEQYF. The complete variable domain, with remaining parts taken from reference TRBV7-2 and TRBJ2-7, reads GAGVSQSPSNKVTEKGKDVELRCDPISGHTALYWYRQSLGQGLEFLIYFQGNSAPDKSGLPSDRFSAERTGGSVSTLTIQRTQQEDSAVYLCASRPARDTAYEQYFGPGTRLTVT.

The chain links TRBV28 to TRBJ1-1; D ambiguous. V was clipped by 2 bases and J by 1 base, with 8 bases between them. The CDR3 consists of 14 residues. Germline CDR1 and CDR2: MDHEN and SYDVKM. The CDR3 bases are TGTGCCAGCAGTTTAATGCGGGAGAACACTGAAGCTTTCTTT. Its protein is CASSLMRENTEAFF.

This chain joins TRBV28 and TRBJ2-7; 7 bases match TRBD1. Germline loops: CDR1 MDHEN, CDR2 SYDVKM. Unmatched junction bases numbered 8, after V lost 4 bases and J lost 2 bases. The CDR3 length is 15 residues. The CDR3 sequence: CASSSLPGQPYEQYF. In DNA form, the CDR3 reads TGTGCCAGCAGTTCCCTACCGGGACAGCCCTACGAGCAGTACTTC.

V usage is TRBV10-3 and J usage is TRBJ1-4; D is perhaps TRBD1 (6 bases). The germline V and J ends were trimmed by 6 bases and 0 bases, with 14 bases remaining between them. This CDR3 is built from 16 residues. Per germline, CDR1 ENHRY and CDR2 SYGVKD. This CDR3 is CAIRPGTSATNEKLFF. Here the CDR3 DNA reads TGTGCCATCAGACCTGGGACATCGGCAACTAATGAAAAACTGTTTTTT.

The chain recombines TRBV11-2 with TRBJ1-1; 9 bases are a match to TRBD1. V lost 5 bases, J lost 4 bases, and 11 bases stayed unmatched. The CDR3 runs 16 residues. Germline lookup yields CDR1 SGHAT and CDR2 FQNNGV. The CDR3 sequence: CASSTTGGRRGTEAFF. CDR3 in DNA: TGTGCCAGCAGCACCACAGGGGGCAGGCGAGGCACTGAAGCTTTCTTT.

This chain links TRBV4-3 with TRBJ1-1; a weak D match, TRBD1 (6 bases). Trimming removed 1 base from V and 1 base from J, with 13 bases in between. Germline V gives CDR1 LGHNA, CDR2 YSLEER. This CDR3 has 16 residues. CDR3 region: CASSQATRRGNTEAFF. CDR3 in DNA: TGCGCCAGCAGCCAAGCGACACGCAGGGGGAACACTGAAGCTTTCTTT.

This sequence joins TRBV7-2 and TRBJ2-5; TRBD1 is a possible D gene (7 bases). The CDR3 consists of 15 residues. The V gene's germline CDR1 is SGHTA and CDR2 FQGNSA. Trimming cost V 3 bases and J 2 bases, with 13 bases left between them. The CDR3 region has the DNA TGTGCCAGCAGCTTGGCAGGGGGGTCGCAAGAGACCCAGTACTTC. Amino acid sequence: CASSLAGGSQETQYF.

The chain combines TRBV7-2 with TRBJ1-2, with TRBD1 matching over 9 bases. Unmatched junction bases numbered 10, after V lost 5 bases and J lost 6 bases. Germline V gives CDR1 SGHTA, CDR2 FQGNSA. The CDR3 is made up of 15 amino acids. The chain's CDR3 is CASSPRTGQGHGYTF. The CDR3 DNA reads TGTGCCAGCAGCCCCCGGACGGGACAGGGCCATGGCTACACCTTC.

The rearrangement uses TRBV9 and TRBJ1-1; TRBD1 matches at 7 bases. The CDR3 contains 13 residues. V trimming: 7 bases; J trimming: 8 bases; junction bases outside the gene matches: 11. CDR1 is SGDLS, CDR2 YYNGEE, per germline. The DNA for the CDR3 is TGTGCCAGCTCCCTCGGGGACAGAAGCGAAGCTTTCTTT. It encodes CASSLGDRSEAFF.

The chain couples TRBV19 to TRBJ1-5; D ambiguous. Looked up from germline, CDR1 is LNHDA and CDR2 is SQIVND (reference sequence). The CDR3 is 16 amino acids. The V end was cut by 5 bases, the J end by 0 bases, with 14 bases between. The CDR3 region is CASSLRDGYSNQPQHF. Written as DNA, the CDR3 is TGTGCCAGTAGTCTCCGAGACGGTTATAGCAATCAGCCCCAGCATTTT.

The chain links TRBV6-5 to TRBJ2-7, with 9 bases aligning to TRBD1. The CDR3 is 13 residues long. J was trimmed by 3 bases and V by 7 bases; bases with no gene match: 4. Germline lookup yields CDR1 MNHEY and CDR2 SVGAGI. The CDR3 DNA reads TGTGCCAGCATAGGGGGACAGGGCTACGAGCAGTACTTC. This translates into CASIGGQGYEQYF.

There are a few counts of this clone. The chain combines TRBV7-6 with TRBJ2-2, with D tentatively TRBD2 (6 bases). CDR3 length equals 16 residues. V dropped 5 bases and J dropped 0 bases, with 13 bases sitting between them. Germline V gene data show CDR1 as SGHVS and CDR2 as FNYEAQ. The CDR3 here is CASSQSRGTNTGELFF. For the CDR3, the DNA is TGTGCCAGCAGCCAATCACGGGGGACGAACACCGGGGAGCTGTTTTTT. The full variable domain, rest sourced from reference TRBV7-6 and TRBJ2-2, is GAGVSQSPRYKVTKRGQDVALRCDPISGHVSLYWYRQALGQGPEFLTYFNYEAQQDKSGLPNDRFSAERPEGSISTLTIQRTEQRDSAMYRCASSQSRGTNTGELFFGEGSRLTVL.

The rearrangement links TRBV6-5 to TRBJ2-5; 7 bases fit TRBD2. This CDR3 has 14 residues. Trimming cost V 0 bases and J 5 bases; bases outside gene matches: 3. Germline CDR1 MNHEY, CDR2 SVGAGI. CDR3 DNA sequence: TGTGCCAGCAGTTACTCGGGTAGCGGGGAGACCCAGTACTTC. Its translation is CASSYSGSGETQYF.

The V and J genes are TRBV7-3 and TRBJ2-3; TRBD2 is a possible D gene (5 bases). The CDR3 runs 13 residues. CDR1 and CDR2 from the germline V gene are SGHTA and FQGTGA. V dropped 8 bases and J dropped 2 bases, with 11 bases sitting between them. The CDR3 DNA reads TGTGCCAGCCAAGGGAGATTCACAGATACGCAGTATTTT. This gives the protein CASQGRFTDTQYF.

V usage is TRBV7-2 and J usage is TRBJ1-6; D unresolved. From germline, CDR1 is SGHTA and CDR2 FQGNSA. This CDR3 is 15 amino acids long. Trimming took 2 bases from V and 5 from J, leaving 10 bases between them. The CDR3 bases are TGTGCCAGCAGCTTATCCCGGCGGAATAATTCACCCCTCCACTTT. This gives the protein CASSLSRRNNSPLHF. The full variable domain, with the rest looked up from reference TRBV7-2 and TRBJ1-6, is GAGVSQSPSNKVTEKGKDVELRCDPISGHTALYWYRQSLGQGLEFLIYFQGNSAPDKSGLPSDRFSAERTGGSVSTLTIQRTQQEDSAVYLCASSLSRRNNSPLHFGNGTRLTVT.

The chain employs TRBV7-8 and TRBJ2-7, with 9 bases aligning to TRBD2. This CDR3 spans 15 amino acids. Looked up from germline, CDR1 is SGHVS and CDR2 is FQNEAQ. Unmatched junction bases numbered 8, after V lost 5 bases and J lost 3 bases. The CDR3 spells CASSRGLALYYEQYF. CDR3 nucleotide sequence: TGTGCCAGCAGCCGGGGACTAGCACTATACTACGAGCAGTACTTC.

The V and J genes are TRBV2 and TRBJ1-5; 8 nucleotides agree with TRBD1. CDR1 is SNHLY, CDR2 FYNNEI, per germline. CDR3 length: 17 amino acids. Trimming took 3 bases from V and 2 from J; bases not matched to a gene: 9. The CDR3 loop reads CASSDMGRGLGNQPQHF. The CDR3 bases are TGTGCCAGCAGTGACATGGGCAGGGGGCTAGGCAATCAGCCCCAGCATTTT. The full variable domain, with the rest looked up from reference TRBV2 and TRBJ1-5, is EPEVTQTPSHQVTQMGQEVILRCVPISNHLYFYWYRQILGQKVEFLVSFYNNEISEKSEIFDDQFSVERPDGSNFTLKIRSTKLEDSAMYFCASSDMGRGLGNQPQHFGDGTRLSIL.